This note documents a single TCR beta chain sequence. What it recognizes is unknown. Only in-frame clones appear in the TCRdb table, and some are missing; sequencing was by immunoSEQ multiplex PCR. Of around 66,000 clones listed, about 80% are singletons. This entry belongs to a study of OX40 agonist ivuxolimab in advanced cancers. The wider study: Subjects had a mean age of around 60 years, with a range of 23 to 79; less than 90% were male. One hepatocellular carcinoma and a couple of cutaneous melanoma patients partially responded. General observations from the study: Blood T cells, both CD4+ and CD8+, expanded clonally by week 6 at 0.1 to 3.0 mg/kg. Among some nonresponders, normalized T-cell clonal expansion was also low.

CDR3 length equals 14 residues. Germline-derived CDR1 and CDR2 are MNHEY and SVGAGI. V lost 5 bases to trimming and J lost 3 bases, with 14 bases between them. This sample comprised CD4+ or CD8+ T cells sorted from blood, obtained in a trial of the OX40 agonist ivuxolimab. The chain links TRBV6-5 to TRBJ2-7; tentatively, D is TRBD2 (7 bases). The receptor comes from an adult with an advanced solid tumor such as melanoma, head and neck, liver or kidney cancer. CDR3 sequence: CASSARGGGYEQYF. The CDR3 DNA follows: TGTGCCAGCAGTGCCCGCGGGGGCGGCTACGAGCAGTACTTC.